This TCR beta chain was captured by sequencing in a study of shared clonotypes between healthy human individuals. The CDR3 is 14 residues long. V dropped 0 bases and J dropped 6; count of bases not matched to a gene: 6. In germline, CDR1 is SGHRS, CDR2 YFSETQ. Regarding the study as a whole: Estimated richness values were generally larger in naive subsets than in memory subsets. Generation probabilities were higher for clonotypes shared across all four sorted-subset donors than for unshared ones.

The table came from immunoSEQ multiplex PCR; TCRdb's copy has only in-frame clones and leaves some out. The sample yields around 2.1 million clones, 90% to 96% seen once. The count of this clone is one. Its antigen is not known. Subsets obtained from CD4+ cells comprised CD45RA+ naive and CD45RA-negative memory cells. V usage is TRBV5-1 and J usage is TRBJ2-7; 7 bases align to TRBD1. Sequencing was carried out using naive CD4+ T cells sorted from blood. The subset: CD45RA+ positively selected. This clonotype was sampled from a man younger than 35 in good health. The CDR3 loop reads CASSLARAGGEQYF. DNA for the CDR3: TGCGCCAGCAGCTTGGCCCGGGCAGGGGGCGAGCAGTACTTC.